Listed below are T cell receptor beta chains from one sample, sequenced in a study of control samples from healthy donors and cancer patients. The repertoire was sequenced with immunoSEQ multiplex PCR; TCRdb's copy has only in-frame clones and lacks some. This table has 70,000 to 75,000 clones, about 90% appearing once. The sample comprised PBMCs. The receptors shown here come from a man in his fifties or sixties with lung cancer. The CDR3 runs from the conserved cysteine through the conserved F or W. The D gene is left open where the match is weak. Expanded clones are given a class, and other clones once, few, many or no size at all.

TRBJ2-1 . . TRBV6-5 TGTGCCAGCAGTTCCCCGGGTAGGGTGAACAATGAGCAGTTCTTC CASSSPGRVNNEQFF
TRBJ1-5 TRBD1 many TRBV30 TGTGCCTGGAGTATGGGACAGAATCAGCCCCAGCATTTT CAWSMGQNQPQHF
TRBJ1-4 TRBD1 . TRBV30 TGTGCCTGGAGGGGACAGATAGTGGCTAATGAAAAACTGTTTTTT CAWRGQIVANEKLFF
TRBJ2-3 TRBD1 . TRBV4-1 TGCGCCAGCAGCCAAGACGGGACAGGAGCCACAGATACGCAGTATTTT CASSQDGTGATDTQYF
TRBJ1-2 . . TRBV4-2 TGTGCCAGCAGCCAAGAATGGGCGGGCACCTATGGCTACACCTTC CASSQEWAGTYGYTF
TRBJ2-2 . . TRBV2 TGTGCCAGCAGTGCGAGGTGGGGGGAGCTGTTTTTT CASSARWGELFF
TRBJ1-2 . . TRBV3-1/TRBV3-2 TGTGCCAGCAGCCAAGAAGGGATTAGGAGTCGCTACACCTTC CASSQEGIRSRYTF
TRBJ1-3 . . TRBV27 TGTGCCAGCAGTTCGGGACGGGGAAACACCATATATTTT CASSSGRGNTIYF
TRBJ1-3 TRBD1 . TRBV7-3 TGTGCCAGCAGCTTACGAGCAGGGGGGACAGGGGAAGGAAACACCATATATTTT CASSLRAGGTGEGNTIYF
TRBJ1-3 . once TRBV30 TGTGCCTGGAGTGAAGGGGAAGGAAACACCATATATTTT CAWSEGEGNTIYF
TRBJ2-7 . . TRBV7-9 TGTGCCAGCACCTACCCTTCTGACGAGCAGTACTTC CASTYPSDEQYF
TRBJ2-3 . . TRBV20-1 TGCAGTGCTAGAGGAAGAGATACGCAGTATTTT CSARGRDTQYF
TRBJ2-2 . . TRBV14 TGTGCCAGCAGCCAAGCTTCGATCACCGGGGAGCTGTTTTTT CASSQASITGELFF
TRBJ2-5 . . TRBV5-6 TGTGCCAGCAGCCTGCCGGCTGGAGGGGAGACCCAGTACTTC CASSLPAGGETQYF
TRBJ1-1 . . TRBV5-1 TGCGCCAGCAGCTTGTCAGGACAGAAGAACATGAACACTGAAGCTTTCTTT CASSLSGQKNMNTEAFF
TRBJ1-5 . . TRBV10-1 TGCGCCAGCAGTCGGGACATCAATCAGCCCCAGCATTTT CASSRDINQPQHF
TRBJ2-4 . . TRBV13 TGTGCCAGCAGCTTAGGGCTAATTGGTACCCTAGCGCCAGCCAAAAACATTCAGTACTTC CASSLGLIGTLAPAKNIQYF
TRBJ1-5 . few TRBV19 TGTGCCAGTATAGGGACACCTACTAGCAATCAGCCCCAGCATTTT CASIGTPTSNQPQHF
TRBJ2-7 TRBD2 . TRBV6-6 TGTGCCAGCAGCTGGACTAGCGGCTACTACGAGCAGTACTTC CASSWTSGYYEQYF
TRBJ1-1 . . TRBV6-5 TGTGCCAGCAGTTACCAAAGGGGGGATTTGGACACTGAAGCTTTCTTT CASSYQRGDLDTEAFF
TRBJ1-1 . . TRBV5-4 TGTGCCACCTCTGAGAGGATGAACACTGAAGCTTTCTTT CATSERMNTEAFF
TRBJ2-7 . . TRBV27 TGTGCCAGCAGTTTAAAAACCCCCCTCGCCCTAGGAACCGGGAACTACGAGCAGTACTTC CASSLKTPLALGTGNYEQYF
TRBJ2-3 . . TRBV24-1 TGTGCCACCAGTGATCCAGGGACAGATACGCAGTATTTT CATSDPGTDTQYF
TRBJ2-1 . . TRBV12-5 TGTGCTAGTGGTTTGCTTCCCGATGGGGGCTTGTACAATGAGCAGTTCTTC CASGLLPDGGLYNEQFF
TRBJ2-7 . once TRBV10-2 TGCGCCAGCAGGGGACCCGGGACCCTATACGAGCAGTACTTC CASRGPGTLYEQYF
TRBJ1-4 . . TRBV11-3 TGTGCCAGCAGCTCACCGGGACAAGAAAATGAAAAACTGTTTTTT CASSSPGQENEKLFF
TRBJ1-2 . . TRBV7-2 TGTGCCAGCAGCTTAAGCGGAGGGGGGATTAACTATGGCTACACCTTC CASSLSGGGINYGYTF
TRBJ2-2 TRBD2 . TRBV14 TGTGCCAGCAGCCCTCTAGCGGGGGAGGCCGGGGAGCTGTTTTTT CASSPLAGEAGELFF
TRBJ2-7 . . TRBV7-9 TGTGCCAGCAGCTTTCTCGCCTACGAGCAGTACTTC CASSFLAYEQYF
TRBJ1-2 . . TRBV12-3/TRBV12-4 TGTGCCAGCAGTATTGGGGCTTACTATGGCTACACCTTC CASSIGAYYGYTF
TRBJ1-1 . . TRBV6-1 TGTGCCAGCAGTGAAACCCTTGATGGAGCTTTCTTT CASSETLDGAFF
TRBJ1-2 . . TRBV30 TGTGCCTGGATTGGCGTGGAACGAGAGCGTGGCTACACCTTC CAWIGVERERGYTF
TRBJ1-1 . . TRBV25-1 TGTGCCAGCAGTGTCCGAGGGGACACTGAAGCTTTCTTT CASSVRGDTEAFF
TRBJ1-1 . . TRBV5-1 TGCGCCAGCAGCGCTCCCCGGGACACTGAAGCTTTCTTT CASSAPRDTEAFF
TRBJ2-3 . . TRBV7-3 TGTGCCAGCAGCCCCCCGGGCAGCACAGATACGCAGTATTTT CASSPPGSTDTQYF
TRBJ2-2 TRBD1 . TRBV4-1 TGCGCCAGCTCAGGGAGAGGACAGGGGGCCGCCGGGGAGCTGTTTTTT CASSGRGQGAAGELFF
TRBJ1-5 TRBD1 . TRBV6-5 TGTGCCAGTTCCCAATCGGCAGGGGGCAGACAGCCCCAGCATTTT CASSQSAGGRQPQHF
TRBJ2-2 . . TRBV7-3 TGTGCCAGCAGCTTAACCCCGGCTACCGGGGAGCTGTTTTTT CASSLTPATGELFF
TRBJ1-2 . . TRBV7-2 TGTGCCAGCAGCTTAAGCAGGGCTAACTATGGCTACACCTTC CASSLSRANYGYTF
TRBJ1-2 TRBD1 once TRBV29-1 TGCAGCGTCCCCACAAGACAGGGCGGCTATGGCTACACCTTC CSVPTRQGGYGYTF
TRBJ2-7 . . TRBV4-1 TGCGCCAGCAGTGGGACCGAGGGTTACGAGCAGTACTTC CASSGTEGYEQYF
TRBJ1-1 . . TRBV10-3 TGTGCCATCAGTGAGGGGGGGACTGAAGCTTTCTTT CAISEGGTEAFF
TRBJ1-1 . . TRBV3-1/TRBV3-2 TGTGCCAGCAGCCAAGAGATGGCGAACACTGAAGCTTTCTTT CASSQEMANTEAFF
TRBJ2-3 . . TRBV4-2 TGTGCCAGCAGCCAAGACGTCGGGGGCACAGATACGCAGTATTTT CASSQDVGGTDTQYF
TRBJ2-1 TRBD1 once TRBV5-6 TGTGCCAGCAGCTTGTCCGGACAGGTGAGCAATGAGCAGTTCTTC CASSLSGQVSNEQFF
TRBJ1-5 . . TRBV24-1 TGTGCCACCAGTGATTTTGGGGCAAATCAGCCCCAGCATTTT CATSDFGANQPQHF
TRBJ1-1 . . TRBV18 TGTGCCAGCTCACCTAATACAGGGATTAACACTGAAGCTTTCTTT CASSPNTGINTEAFF
TRBJ1-2 . few TRBV12-3/TRBV12-4 TGTGCCAGCCTTAACCCCAGGGGCCTTGGCTACACCTTC CASLNPRGLGYTF
TRBJ1-6 TRBD1 . TRBV6-5 TGTGCCAGCTACCGGACAGGGGGCTCACCCCTCCACTTT CASYRTGGSPLHF
TRBJ1-6 . few TRBV3-1/TRBV3-2 TGTGCCAGCAGCCCAGGCTGGTTAGGGGGAACACTCCACTTT CASSPGWLGGTLHF
TRBJ1-3 . . TRBV7-2 TGTGCCAGCAGCTTAGTGGCGCCAGTCTTCTCTGGAAACACCATATATTTT CASSLVAPVFSGNTIYF
TRBJ2-4 TRBD2 . TRBV2 TGTGCCAGCATCGGGACTAGTGTTGCCAAAAACATTCAGTACTTC CASIGTSVAKNIQYF